This TCR beta chain was captured by sequencing in a study of shared clonotypes between healthy human individuals. Study-level background: The cohort had two women and a few men, ages 18 to 49.

Deep-level assay runs were performed. The method was immunoSEQ multiplex PCR; TCRdb's version includes in-frame clones alone and lacks a portion of them. The data contain 500,000 or so clones, around 96% of them singletons. The CDR3 loop spans 15 amino acids. Deletions cut 3 bases from V and 5 bases from J, with 13 bases between. The germline gives CDR1 LNHDA, CDR2 SQIVND (reference sequence). This chain connects TRBV19 to TRBJ2-2, with a weak D call TRBD1 (6 bases). The specimen was naive CD4+ T cells sorted from blood. Subset denoted: CD45RA+ positively selected. The source is a woman younger than 45 in good health. This CDR3 is CASSIPRGGTGELFF. The CDR3 nucleotides read TGTGCCAGTAGTATTCCCAGGGGTGGAACCGGGGAGCTGTTTTTT.